This T cell receptor beta chain was sequenced during a study of blood T cell repertoires in COVID-19. Sequencing used immunoSEQ multiplex PCR; TCRdb keeps in-frame clones, though not all of them. In the table there are 650,000 to 800,000 clones, more than 80% of which are singletons. This clone was found many times. The sequenced sample consisted of peripheral blood. This TCR was recovered from a woman between 18 and 29 years old with acute or convalescent COVID-19.

The chain's CDR3 is CASSLGLAGIDTQYF. For the CDR3, the DNA is TGTGCCAGCAGCTTGGGACTAGCGGGGATAGATACGCAGTATTTT. The genes are TRBV5-6 and TRBJ2-3, with 11 nucleotides matching TRBD2. The ends lost 0 bases at V and 5 bases at J; junction bases unmatched: 2. The germline V gene encodes CDR1 SGHDT and CDR2 YYEEEE. The CDR3 is 15 residues long.